Presented here are 19 T cell receptor beta chains from one specimen sequenced in a study of blood T cell repertoires in COVID-19 (dated by TCRdb to the early 2020s). Library generation was performed with the immunoSEQ multiplex PCR assay. TCRdb provides this immuneACCESS table in a form limited to in-frame rearrangements. Some clones are lacking; in checked studies, under half of them reflect an unresolved V gene, and why the rest are absent is not known. Here the sample has fewer than 150,000 clones; about 89% occur a single time. The top ten constitute around 3.6% of the sample. The specimen sequenced was peripheral blood. Source of these receptors: a woman aged 60 to 75 with acute or convalescent COVID-19.

The chain links TRBV19 to TRBJ2-5; 13 nucleotides line up with TRBD2. CDR3 size: 17 residues. V lost 1 base, J lost 4 bases, and 6 bases stayed unmatched. The germline V gene has CDR1 LNHDA and CDR2 SQIVND (reference sequence). The CDR3 loop is CASSIGPLAGGRETQYF. CDR3 nucleotide sequence: TGTGCCAGTAGTATAGGACCACTAGCGGGAGGGAGAGAGACCCAGTACTTC.

The CDR3 is CASSAGRGGYTF. The CDR3 DNA reads TGTGCCAGCAGTGCGGGGCGGGGTGGCTACACCTTC. The rearrangement uses TRBV6-4 and TRBJ1-2, with D possibly matching TRBD1 (5 bases). This CDR3 is 12 amino acids long. V shed 4 bases and J shed 7 bases, with 10 bases lying between them. Germline V gene sequence: CDR1 MRHNA, CDR2 SNTAGT.

This clone was picked up a small number of times. This chain uses TRBV30 with TRBJ1-1; D remains unclear. Per the germline V gene, CDR1 is GTSNPN and CDR2 is SVGIG (reference sequence). The CDR3 extends over 14 amino acids. V was trimmed by 2 bases and J by 7 bases, leaving 17 bases between them. CDR3 region: CAWSSGLGVGEAFF. The CDR3 nucleotides read TGTGCCTGGAGTTCCGGTCTCGGGGTCGGTGAAGCTTTCTTT. The full variable domain, completed using reference TRBV30 and TRBJ1-1, is SQTIHQWPATLVQPVGSPLSLECTVEGTSNPNLYWYRQAAGRGLQLLFYSVGIGQISSEVPQNLSASRPQDRQFILSSKKLLLSDSGFYLCAWSSGLGVGEAFFGQGTRLTVV.

The rearrangement uses TRBV9 and TRBJ2-7; 8 nucleotides agree with TRBD1. The J segment lost 3 bases and the V segment lost 0 bases, leaving 5 bases of the junction unmatched. The CDR3 consists of 15 residues. CDR1 and CDR2 (germline): SGDLS, YYNGEE. The CDR3 protein is CASSVAAGGYYEQYF. In DNA, the CDR3 is TGTGCCAGCAGCGTAGCCGCAGGGGGCTACTACGAGCAGTACTTC.

This chain joins TRBV19 and TRBJ1-6, with 7 bases aligning to TRBD1. The length of the CDR3 is 16 residues. Germline V gene sequence: CDR1 LNHDA, CDR2 SQIVND (reference sequence). The trim removed 4 bases at V and 3 bases at J, leaving 6 bases unmatched. For the CDR3, the DNA is TGTGCCAGTAGTAGACAGGGTATTGGCTATAATTCACCCCTCCACTTT. This sequence encodes CASSRQGIGYNSPLHF.

This clone was seen just once. This chain connects TRBV6-6 to TRBJ1-1; no clear D. Germline V CDR1 and CDR2: MNHNY, SVGAGI (reference sequence). V lost 8 bases, J lost 0 bases, and 4 bases lay in between. This CDR3 spans 11 amino acids. For the CDR3, the DNA is TGTGCCAGCGGAGTGAACACTGAAGCTTTCTTT. Protein product: CASGVNTEAFF.

The chain joins TRBV5-1 to TRBJ2-3; D remains ambiguous. The CDR3 has 11 amino acids. CDR1 and CDR2 (germline): SGHRS, YFSETQ. V was cut by 3 bases and J by 4 bases, with 3 bases left in between. In DNA form, the CDR3 reads TGCGCCAGCAGCTCCGCAGATACGCAGTATTTT. This sequence encodes CASSSADTQYF.

This clone has a single count. V gene TRBV2 combines with J gene TRBJ1-1; D remains ambiguous. The CDR3 is made up of 13 amino acids. From germline, CDR1 is SNHLY and CDR2 FYNNEI. The V gene lost 3 bases and the J gene lost 3 bases, with 8 bases spanning the gap. CDR3 coding DNA: TGTGCCAGCAGTGAGGGCAGCTACACTGAAGCTTTCTTT. It is translated as CASSEGSYTEAFF. The complete variable domain, with remaining parts taken from reference TRBV2 and TRBJ1-1, reads EPEVTQTPSHQVTQMGQEVILRCVPISNHLYFYWYRQILGQKVEFLVSFYNNEISEKSEIFDDQFSVERPDGSNFTLKIRSTKLEDSAMYFCASSEGSYTEAFFGQGTRLTVV.

V usage is TRBV5-4 and J usage is TRBJ1-1; tentative D call: TRBD1 (5 bases). Germline values: CDR1 SGHNT, CDR2 YYREEE (reference sequence). Trimming cost V 4 bases and J 1 base, with 14 bases left between them. This CDR3 contains 15 residues. The CDR3 region has the DNA TGTGCCAGCAGCGCACCCGGGACTTCGAACACTGAAGCTTTCTTT. This codes for CASSAPGTSNTEAFF.

The CDR3 region is CASSLSRRSSGSTQYF. In DNA, the CDR3 is TGTGCCAGCAGTTTATCGAGGAGGTCTAGCGGGAGTACGCAGTATTTT. This sequence joins TRBV27 and TRBJ2-3; TRBD2 matches 10 bases. From germline, CDR1 is MNHEY and CDR2 SMNVEV (reference sequence). CDR3 length: 16 amino acids. The ends lost 0 bases at V and 8 bases at J; junction bases unmatched: 8.

This clone was seen just once. This sequence joins TRBV9 and TRBJ2-1; 9 bases are a match to TRBD2. With V trimmed by 3 bases and J by 6 bases, 16 bases remained unmatched. Germline V gene sequence: CDR1 SGDLS, CDR2 YYNGEE. CDR3 size: 18 residues. As DNA, the CDR3 is TGTGCCAGCAGCGACCCTCCCTGGTCGCTAGCGGGAATCAATGAGCAGTTCTTC. This codes for CASSDPPWSLAGINEQFF. Full variable domain (remainder filled in from reference TRBV9 and TRBJ2-1): DSGVTQTPKHLITATGQRVTLRCSPRSGDLSVYWYQQSLDQGLQFLIQYYNGEERAKGNILERFSAQQFPDLHSELNLSSLELGDSALYFCASSDPPWSLAGINEQFFGPGTRLTVL.

The genes are TRBV27 and TRBJ2-7, with 9 bases lining up with TRBD1. CDR1 MNHEY and CDR2 SMNVEV come from the germline V gene (reference sequence). V shed 6 bases, J shed 0 bases, and the junction held 3 bases outside the gene matches. The CDR3 length is 14 residues. CDR3: CASRGQGASYEQYF. The CDR3 DNA reads TGTGCCAGCAGGGGACAGGGCGCCTCCTACGAGCAGTACTTC.

This clone has a handful of counts. The J gene is TRBJ1-6, the V gene TRBV10-3; 7 bases are shared with TRBD1. The germline V gene has CDR1 ENHRY and CDR2 SYGVKD. CDR3 length equals 19 residues. The V and J ends lost 0 bases and 7 bases, in that order; junction bases with no gene match: 15. The DNA for the CDR3 is TGTGCCATCAGTGAGTCACCGCCGAACCGACAGGGCGGGAATTCACCCCTCCACTTT. Amino acids: CAISESPPNRQGGNSPLHF.

The chain employs TRBV29-1 and TRBJ1-4; D might be TRBD1 (5 bases). CDR1 is SQVTM and CDR2 is ANQGSEA in the germline V gene. The CDR3 extends over 13 amino acids. With 6 bases removed from V and 8 bases from J, the gap between germline ends came to 16 bases. This CDR3 reads CSVKGRVGEKLFF. As DNA, the CDR3 is TGCAGCGTGAAAGGCAGGGTGGGGGAAAAACTGTTTTTT.

The CDR3 here is CASSQYRYYGYTF. The CDR3 DNA reads TGTGCCAGCAGCCAGTACAGGTATTATGGCTACACCTTC. This chain joins TRBV3-1 (or the pseudogene TRBV3-2) and TRBJ1-2, with D perhaps TRBD1 (5 bases). In germline, CDR1 is LGHDT, CDR2 YNNKEL (reference sequence). Trimming removed 3 bases from V and 5 bases from J, with 10 bases in between. This CDR3 has 13 residues.

The chain carries TRBV7-3 and TRBJ2-1, with D possibly TRBD1 on 5 matching bases. CDR3 length: 14 amino acids. Trimming pared 4 bases from V and 8 bases from J, leaving 15 bases between. Germline V gives CDR1 SGHTA, CDR2 FQGTGA. CDR3 nucleotide sequence: TGTGCCAGCAGCTCCCGACCCAAAGGGGATGAGCAGTTCTTC. It is translated as CASSSRPKGDEQFF.

This clone occurred a few times. J is TRBJ1-2 and V is TRBV7-2, with TRBD1 as a possible D gene (6 bases). CDR3 length equals 14 residues. Trimming took off 4 bases at V and 0 bases at J, with 9 bases between the two ends. Germline lookup yields CDR1 SGHTA and CDR2 FQGNSA. The CDR3 nucleotides are TGTGCCAGCAGCTCCCGGACAGCTAACTATGGCTACACCTTC. Translated: CASSSRTANYGYTF.

This chain joins TRBV28 and TRBJ1-5; 7 positions match TRBD1. This CDR3 contains 19 residues. Per germline, CDR1 MDHEN and CDR2 SYDVKM. V shed 7 bases and J 3 bases; nucleotides not matched to a gene: 21. CDR3 DNA sequence: TGTGCCAGCAACCCTCGGACAGGAAAGTCGGGACGTTACAATCAGCCCCAGCATTTT. Translating gives CASNPRTGKSGRYNQPQHF.

The chain uses TRBV6-5 and TRBJ2-1, with TRBD1 matching over 8 bases. Trimming at V came to 7 bases and at J to 6 bases, leaving 11 bases not matched to a gene. This CDR3 has 15 residues. Germline V gene lookup returns CDR1 MNHEY and CDR2 SVGAGI. The CDR3 coding sequence is TGTGCCAGCATCCCACCGGACAGGGTTCGCAATGAGCAGTTCTTC. Translation gives CASIPPDRVRNEQFF.